This T cell receptor beta chain stems from a study of cytomegalovirus exposure and HLA in healthy donors. Overall study results and limits: TRBV6-2, TRBV6-3 and some other V segments were excluded as indistinguishable.

This clone was seen a single time. The antigen is not known. PCR primers comprised 60 Vbeta and 13 Jbeta primers. Measured with immunoSEQ multiplex PCR; TCRdb has only the in-frame clones, and not every one. The sample lists about 200,000 clones; around 80% were seen once. This CDR3 is built from 15 residues. J gave up 6 bases and V 6 bases, and 9 bases lay outside the gene matches. CDR1 is SGHTA and CDR2 is FQGNSA in the germline V gene. This clonotype was sampled from a man in his forties or fifties in good health and CMV-seropositive. This rearrangement joins TRBV7-2 to TRBJ2-1; 9 nucleotides agree with TRBD1. Source material: PBMCs. CDR3: CASSPPGQGGNEQFF. The CDR3 DNA follows: TGTGCCAGCAGTCCTCCGGGACAGGGTGGCAATGAGCAGTTCTTC.